Listed here are 5 T cell receptor beta chains from one sample, sequenced in a study of human T cells and chemical hapten exposure. Time point given: pre-sensitization, week 0. Sample treatment: therapeutic diphenylcyclopropenone sensitization with weekly scalp DPC. TCRdb ran MiXCR on the RACE reads and lists one entry per CDR3 protein. The sample shows more than 75,000 distinct CDR3 sequences, around 10% of them seen only once. The source material was whole blood, sampled in connection with sensitization to the hapten diphenylcyclopropenone (DPC). Every receptor here comes from a woman in her forties with alopecia areata. Some clones in this sample may be carry-over from other donors' samples.

This clonotype was seen ten or more times. This chain links TRBV7-6 with TRBJ2-7; 7 bases fit TRBD2. CDR3 length equals 18 residues. Germline V gives CDR1 SGHVS, CDR2 FNYEAQ. The V and J ends lost 8 bases and 4 bases, in that order; junction bases with no gene match: 23. CDR3 region: CASPVREYGPTRGYEQYF. CDR3 bases: TGTGCCAGCCCCGTGCGGGAGTACGGCCCGACAAGAGGGTACGAGCAGTACTTC.

V gene TRBV29-1 combines with J gene TRBJ1-1, with D unclear. The V end was cut by 0 bases, the J end by 0 bases, with 5 bases between. CDR3 length: 13 residues. Germline-derived CDR1 and CDR2 are SQVTM and ANQGSEA. CDR3 sequence: CSVEEFMNTEAFF. The CDR3 region has the DNA TGCAGCGTTGAAGAGTTTATGAACACTGAAGCTTTCTTT.

As regards this clonotype: Since a much larger clone is just one base distant, this may be a read error. The chain employs TRBV27 and TRBJ2-3, with D unresolved. Judging by the DNA end, TRBJ1-5 fits better; the J call may be wrong. Germline lookup yields CDR1 MNHEY and CDR2 SMNVEV (reference sequence). This CDR3 is 13 amino acids long. CDR3 residues: CASSLDPWDTQHF. The CDR3 coding sequence is TGTGCCAGCAGTTTAGACCCTTGGGATACGCAGCATTTT.

This clonotype was detected ten times or more. The chain combines TRBV7-6 with TRBJ2-3; perhaps TRBD1 as D (6 bases). The CDR3 totals 15 residues. Germline lookup yields CDR1 SGHVS and CDR2 FNYEAQ. V was trimmed by 1 base and J by 8 bases, leaving 16 bases between them. The CDR3 protein is CASSLEGRAGVTQYF. The CDR3, as DNA: TGTGCCAGCAGCTTAGAGGGCCGAGCAGGGGTTACGCAGTATTTT.

The chain joins TRBV6-2 or TRBV6-3 to TRBJ1-6; TRBD1 might be the D (6 bases). V lost 10 bases, J lost 1 base, and 14 bases lay in between. Germline V gene data show CDR1 as MNHEY and CDR2 as SVGEGT. The CDR3 has 15 amino acids. The CDR3 DNA is TGTGCCACAATGACTACAGGGTCCTATAATTCACCCCTCCACTTT. It is translated as CATMTTGSYNSPLHF.